This T cell receptor beta chain comes out of a study of a mutant IDH1 vaccine in newly diagnosed glioma. Some clones are missing from TCRdb's copy, which holds only in-frame ones; the method was immunoSEQ multiplex PCR. The sample lists tens of thousands of clones, less than 90% seen once, with roughly 1.5% in the top ten. Documented time point: week 35, safety follow-up. Topical imiquimod was applied with each vaccine dose, which held 300 ug of mutant IDH1 20-mer peptide. Trimming pared 1 base from V and 6 bases from J, leaving 10 bases between. Germline CDR1 is SEHNR and CDR2 is FQNEAQ (reference sequence). This CDR3 comprises 13 residues. With respect to this clone: Its antigen is still unknown.

The TCR comes from a man aged 40-55 years with glioma. The sample consisted of PBMCs, taken from a glioma patient whose treatment included an IDH1 peptide vaccine. The rearrangement links TRBV7-9 to TRBJ2-7; tentative D call: TRBD2 (6 bases). The CDR3 region is CASSLGSGVEQYF. CDR3 sequence (DNA): TGTGCCAGCAGCTTAGGGTCGGGGGTCGAGCAGTACTTC.